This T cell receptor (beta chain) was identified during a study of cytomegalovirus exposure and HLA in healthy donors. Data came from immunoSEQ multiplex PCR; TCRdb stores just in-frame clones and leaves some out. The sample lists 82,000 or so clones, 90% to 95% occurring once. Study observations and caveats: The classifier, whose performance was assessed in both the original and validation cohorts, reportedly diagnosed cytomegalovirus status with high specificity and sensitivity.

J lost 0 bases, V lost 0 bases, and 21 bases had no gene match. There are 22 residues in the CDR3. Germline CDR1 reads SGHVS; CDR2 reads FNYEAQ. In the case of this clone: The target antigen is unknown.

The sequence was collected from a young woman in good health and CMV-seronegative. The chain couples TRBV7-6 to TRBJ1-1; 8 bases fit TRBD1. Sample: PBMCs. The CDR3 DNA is TGTGCCAGCAGCTTAGCGATGGTGACAGGGGTTGGGGAGGTCAATATGAACACTGAAGCTTTCTTT. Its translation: CASSLAMVTGVGEVNMNTEAFF.